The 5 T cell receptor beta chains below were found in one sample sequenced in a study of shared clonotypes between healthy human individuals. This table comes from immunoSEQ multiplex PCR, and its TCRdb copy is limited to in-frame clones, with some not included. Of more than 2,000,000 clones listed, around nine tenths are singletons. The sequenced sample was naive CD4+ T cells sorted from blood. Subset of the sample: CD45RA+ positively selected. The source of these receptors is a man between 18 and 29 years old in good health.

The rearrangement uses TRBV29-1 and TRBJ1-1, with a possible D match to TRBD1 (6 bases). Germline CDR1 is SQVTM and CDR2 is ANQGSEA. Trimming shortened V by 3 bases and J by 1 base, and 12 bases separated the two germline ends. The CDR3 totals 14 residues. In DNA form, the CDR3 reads TGCAGCGTTGAGGCATGGGGGCAGAACACTGAAGCTTTCTTT. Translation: CSVEAWGQNTEAFF.

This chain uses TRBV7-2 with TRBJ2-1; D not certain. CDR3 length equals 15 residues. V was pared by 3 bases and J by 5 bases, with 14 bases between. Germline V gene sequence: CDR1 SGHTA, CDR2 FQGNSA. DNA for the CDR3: TGTGCCAGCAGCTTGACCGGGTCGTGGAACAATGAGCAGTTCTTC. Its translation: CASSLTGSWNNEQFF.

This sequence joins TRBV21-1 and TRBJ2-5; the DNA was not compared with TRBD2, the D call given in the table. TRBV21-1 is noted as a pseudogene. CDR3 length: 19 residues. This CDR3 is CATPHRTGGNQMYQETQYF. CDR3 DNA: TGTGCCACCCCCCACAGGACGGGGGGGAACCAAATGTACCAAGAGACCCAGTACTTC.

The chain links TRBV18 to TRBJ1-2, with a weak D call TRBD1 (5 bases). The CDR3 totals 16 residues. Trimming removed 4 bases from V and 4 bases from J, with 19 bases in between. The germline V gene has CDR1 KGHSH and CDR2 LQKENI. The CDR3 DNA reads TGTGCCAGCTCACAAAACCCGGGGCAAGGAAGCTATGGCTACACCTTC. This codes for CASSQNPGQGSYGYTF.

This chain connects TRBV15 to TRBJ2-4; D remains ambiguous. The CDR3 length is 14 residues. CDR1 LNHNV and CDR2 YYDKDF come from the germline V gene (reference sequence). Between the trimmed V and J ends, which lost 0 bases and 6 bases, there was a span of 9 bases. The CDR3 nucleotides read TGTGCCACCAGCAGAGATAGCCAGCCAAACATTCAGTACTTC. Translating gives CATSRDSQPNIQYF.